Given below is one T cell receptor beta chain in context. Its antigen is currently unknown. The data stem from a study of beta chain features in type 1 diabetes. V lost 6 bases and J 0 bases, leaving 12 bases between the germline ends. This CDR3 has 15 amino acids. The germline V gene has CDR1 MNHEY and CDR2 SVGAGI. Stem cell-like memory, regulatory, central memory and naive CD4+ cells were sorted via CD45RO/CCR7/CD25/CD127/CD95/CD27. The isolated RNA, all of it, was reverse transcribed, so expressed TCRB transcripts were what got sequenced. Repertoires were generated with immunoSEQ multiplex PCR, while TCRdb's copy carries only in-frame clones and drops some. The sample lists hundreds of thousands of clones; 7% to 10% were seen once. Study-wide results and limits: TCRB CDR3 length was moderately but significantly reduced in all four CD4+ subsets of Type 1 diabetes patients. Diminished insertions and augmented deletions at VDJ junctions characterized type 1 diabetes patients.

This clonotype originated in a man between 25 and 39 years old with type 1 diabetes. This sequence joins TRBV6-5 and TRBJ1-3; D remains ambiguous. The sequencing sample was made of central memory CD4+ T cells from blood. The CDR3 sequence is CASRRSESSGNTIYF. In nucleotides, the CDR3 is TGTGCCAGCAGGAGATCAGAGAGCTCTGGAAACACCATATATTTT.